This T cell receptor (beta chain) comes out of a study of T cell responses to AZD1222 COVID-19 vaccine. Study results and limitations: Regions 160-218 and 743-854 held dominance among vaccine-associated CD4 TCRs, which spanned spike. Donors in the cohort were predominantly white British and more often female, and clonal diversity was possibly underestimated. Close to half of spike-specific TCRs reportedly recognize unmutated variant regions.

The germline V gene encodes CDR1 SNHLY and CDR2 FYNNEI. V was cut by 7 bases and J by 2 bases, with 11 bases left in between. The CDR3 sequence is 13 residues long. The assay was immunoSEQ multiplex PCR, and TCRdb's table has in-frame clones only and misses some. Of roughly 87,000 clones in the sample, 89% are singletons; the top ten hold approximately 5%. Note on this clone: Its antigen remains unknown.

This sequence originates from an adult who received the AZD1222 COVID-19 vaccine. Sequenced material: peripheral blood, taken 28 days after the second AZD1222 dose. This chain links TRBV2 with TRBJ1-2, with unresolved D. The CDR3 reads CASTTRPNYGYTF. In DNA form, the CDR3 reads TGTGCCAGCACGACCAGACCAAACTATGGCTACACCTTC.